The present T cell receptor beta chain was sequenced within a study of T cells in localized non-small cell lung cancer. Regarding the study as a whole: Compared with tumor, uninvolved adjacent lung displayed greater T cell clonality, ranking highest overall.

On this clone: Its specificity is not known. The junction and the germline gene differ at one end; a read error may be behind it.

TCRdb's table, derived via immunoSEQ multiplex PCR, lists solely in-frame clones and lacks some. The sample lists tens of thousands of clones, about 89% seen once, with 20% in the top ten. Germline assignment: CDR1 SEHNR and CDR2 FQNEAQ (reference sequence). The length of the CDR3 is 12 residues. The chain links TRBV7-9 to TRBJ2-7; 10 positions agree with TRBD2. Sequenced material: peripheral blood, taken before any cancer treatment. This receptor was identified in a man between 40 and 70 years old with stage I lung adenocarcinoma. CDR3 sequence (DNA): TGTGCCAGCAGCTTGGGGACTAGCGAATCCGACTTC. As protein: CASSLGTSESDF.